The 24 T cell receptor beta chains below were found in one sample sequenced in a study of blood T cells in healthy people across ages. With a J-beta primer mix and a sample-barcoded 5' primer, a second PCR ran about 7 to 12 cycles. A single record per CDR3 protein comes from TCRdb applying MiXCR to the 5' RACE reads. The data hold hundreds of thousands of distinct CDR3 sequences, with under 35% observed a single time. Specimen: blood. The receptors derive from a woman aged 80 or over in good health.

This clonotype was detected ten times or more. The chain couples TRBV7-2 to TRBJ1-3; no definite D call. V dropped 1 base and J dropped 0 bases, with 7 bases sitting between them. Germline-derived CDR1 and CDR2 are SGHTA and FQGNSA. The CDR3 has 15 residues. Here the CDR3 DNA reads TGTGCCAGCAGCTTAGACAGAACCTCTGGAAACACCATATATTTT. This codes for CASSLDRTSGNTIYF.

This clonotype appeared a few times. The chain uses TRBV30 and TRBJ1-6; the match to TRBD1 covers 9 bases. V lost 5 bases and J lost 9; bases outside the gene matches: 5. The CDR3 consists of 13 residues. Germline V lookup: CDR1 GTSNPN, CDR2 SVGIG (reference sequence). CDR3 sequence (DNA): TGTGCCTGGGGACAGGGGAAAGGTTCACCCCTCCACTTT. Translating it yields CAWGQGKGSPLHF. Combining the CDR3 with reference TRBV30 and TRBJ1-6 gives the whole variable domain SQTIHQWPATLVQPVGSPLSLECTVEGTSNPNLYWYRQAAGRGLQLLFYSVGIGQISSEVPQNLSASRPQDRQFILSSKKLLLSDSGFYLCAWGQGKGSPLHFGNGTRLTVT.

This clonotype was recorded at least ten times. The chain is built from TRBV10-3 and TRBJ2-6; weak D call: TRBD1 (5 bases). Germline V gene data show CDR1 as ENHRY and CDR2 as SYGVKD. Deletions cut 4 bases from V and 0 bases from J, with 13 bases between. This CDR3 is 17 amino acids long. The DNA for the CDR3 is TGTGCCATCAGTGCGCAGGGTTCCGCCTCTGGGGCCAACGTCCTGACTTTC. It codes for CAISAQGSASGANVLTF.

A remark on this clonotype: A much larger clone lies a single base off, so this may be a read error. The rearrangement links TRBV7-9 to TRBJ1-2; a weak D match, TRBD1 (6 bases). CDR3 length equals 18 residues. Germline values: CDR1 SEHNR, CDR2 FQNEAQ (reference sequence). The CDR3, as DNA: TGTACCAGCAGCCCAAAACCCTGGGGGCAGGCAAGCAACTATGGCTACACCTTC. Amino acids: CTSSPKPWGQASNYGYTF.

This clonotype showed up just a few times. The rearrangement links TRBV11-3 to TRBJ1-6, with D unresolved. V shed 3 bases and J shed 7 bases, with 10 bases lying between them. The CDR3 runs 14 residues. Germline V gene data show CDR1 as SGHNT and CDR2 as YENEEA. The CDR3 DNA is TGTGCCAGCAGCTTTTCAACCTTCAATTCACCCCTCCACTTT. Its translation is CASSFSTFNSPLHF.

The rearrangement links TRBV4-1 to TRBJ2-4; a possible D gene is TRBD1 (6 bases). CDR3 length: 16 residues. The germline V gene encodes CDR1 MGHRA and CDR2 YSYEKL. V dropped 4 bases and J dropped 0 bases, with 13 bases sitting between them. The CDR3 DNA reads TGCGCCAGCAGCCGGACAGAGCAAATAGCCAAAAACATTCAGTACTTC. This sequence encodes CASSRTEQIAKNIQYF.

This clonotype was detected ten times or more. This chain connects TRBV6-2 or TRBV6-3 to TRBJ1-5; D not certain. The CDR3 covers 15 residues. CDR1 MNHEY and CDR2 SVGEGT come from the germline V gene. The V gene lost 0 bases and the J gene lost 1 base, with 7 bases spanning the gap. As DNA, the CDR3 is TGTGCCAGCAGTTACTCGGCGGGGAGCAATCAGCCCCAGCATTTT. Translated: CASSYSAGSNQPQHF.

Comment on this clonotype: A much bigger clone sits one base away, suggesting this may be a read error. The V gene is TRBV9, the J gene TRBJ2-3, with 9 bases identical to TRBD2. Per germline, CDR1 SGDLS and CDR2 YYNGEE. CDR3 length: 15 residues. The CDR3 sequence is CASSLGLAHPDTLYF. In DNA, the CDR3 is TGTGCCAGCAGCCTAGGACTAGCGCACCCAGATACGCTGTATTTT.

There are many counts of this clonotype. The gene calls are TRBV2 and TRBJ2-1; a weak D match, TRBD1 (6 bases). The germline V gene has CDR1 SNHLY and CDR2 FYNNEI. The CDR3 covers 13 residues. Trimming shortened V by 6 bases and J by 9 bases, and 15 bases separated the two germline ends. For the CDR3, the DNA is TGTGCCAGCAGAGTAACAGGGCTACGTGAGCAGTTCTTC. Residues: CASRVTGLREQFF.

This chain uses TRBV4-1 with TRBJ2-3, with 9 bases lining up with TRBD2. This CDR3 has 16 residues. Per the germline V gene, CDR1 is MGHRA and CDR2 is YSYEKL. V shed 5 bases and J 5 bases; nucleotides not matched to a gene: 11. In DNA, the CDR3 is TGCGCCAGCAGCTATAGCGGGAGAAGGGGGGGAGATACGCAGTATTTT. It is translated as CASSYSGRRGGDTQYF.

This clonotype was counted ten times or more. The rearrangement uses TRBV12-3 or TRBV12-4 and TRBJ1-2, with TRBD1 as a possible D gene (5 bases). V was shortened by 1 base and J by 7 bases, with 10 bases between the two germline ends. The CDR3 has 13 amino acids. The CDR3 sequence is CASSLEGTLGYTF. As DNA, the CDR3 is TGTGCCAGCAGTTTAGAGGGGACCCTTGGCTACACCTTC.

This chain connects TRBV14 to TRBJ1-2; 10 positions match TRBD1. The CDR3 loop spans 14 amino acids. Germline V gene sequence: CDR1 SGHDN, CDR2 FVKESK. The V and J ends lost 1 base and 6 bases, in that order; junction bases with no gene match: 2. The CDR3 DNA follows: TGTGCCAGCAGCCAAGGGACAGGGGGTAATGGCTACACCTTC. Encoded protein: CASSQGTGGNGYTF.

V is TRBV6-1 and J is TRBJ1-2, with no clear D. Germline CDR1 MNHNS, CDR2 SASEGT. The V and J ends lost 5 bases and 8 bases respectively, with 12 bases between them. The CDR3 sequence is 12 residues long. The CDR3 DNA reads as TGTGCCAGCAGTACCACCGTCCAGGGCTACACCTTC. This gives the protein CASSTTVQGYTF.

Worth noting for this clonotype: A single base separates this from a much larger clone, so it may be a read error. The chain links TRBV20-1 to TRBJ1-1, with 10 bases lining up with TRBD1. The V gene's germline CDR1 is DFQATT and CDR2 SNEGSKA (reference sequence). The CDR3 runs to 14 residues. Unmatched junction bases numbered 12, after V lost 5 bases and J lost 9 bases. Here the CDR3 reads CSAPTGGIGTKAFF. The CDR3 DNA reads as TGCAGTGCTCCGACAGGGGGCATTGGGACTAAAGCTTTCTTT.

This rearrangement joins TRBV20-1 to TRBJ2-5, with D maybe TRBD1 (6 bases). Germline CDR1 reads DFQATT; CDR2 reads SNEGSKA (reference sequence). The ends were cut back, 4 bases at V and 5 bases at J, with 14 bases in the middle. The CDR3 covers 13 residues. For the CDR3, the DNA is TGCAGTGCTATAAACAGGGAAAGGGAGACCCAGTACTTC. It translates to CSAINRERETQYF.

This clonotype was observed many times. This CDR3 reads CASSSFYTQYF. The CDR3 coding sequence is TGTGCCAGCAGCTCCTTTTATACGCAGTATTTT. The V call is TRBV7-2, the J call TRBJ2-3; D not certain. V was shortened by 4 bases and J by 7 bases, with 6 bases between the two germline ends. Germline values: CDR1 SGHTA, CDR2 FQGNSA. This CDR3 contains 11 residues.

This clonotype was seen ten or more times. This chain links TRBV6-2 or TRBV6-3 with TRBJ1-2; D unresolved. The germline V gene encodes CDR1 MNHEY and CDR2 SVGEGT. The CDR3 totals 14 residues. Trimming left V 5 bases short and J 5 bases short, with 15 bases between. The CDR3 DNA follows: TGTGCCAGCAGTCCGACCTCCTGGGGATATGGCTACACCTTC. As protein: CASSPTSWGYGYTF.

The rearrangement uses TRBV7-2 and TRBJ2-7; the D gene is possibly TRBD2 (5 bases). V was pared by 6 bases and J by 5 bases, with 17 bases between. Germline values: CDR1 SGHTA, CDR2 FQGNSA. The CDR3 sequence is 14 residues long. This chain's CDR3 is CASSARGVQNEQYF. The CDR3 DNA is TGTGCCAGCAGTGCCCGGGGTGTCCAGAACGAGCAGTACTTC.

This clonotype came up a few times. V is TRBV12-3 or TRBV12-4 and J is TRBJ1-4, with D unresolved. Trimming removed 5 bases from V and 4 bases from J, with 5 bases in between. This CDR3 has 12 amino acids. CDR3 in DNA: TGTGCCAGCAGTCAGAGTAATGAAAAACTGTTTTTT. Amino acid sequence: CASSQSNEKLFF.

This clonotype was seen ten or more times. The rearrangement joins TRBV3-1 to TRBJ1-4; 10 bases are shared with TRBD1. The CDR3 has 16 amino acids. Germline loops: CDR1 LGHDT, CDR2 YNNKEL (reference sequence). J gave up 0 bases and V 4 bases, and 2 bases lay outside the gene matches. The CDR3, as DNA: TGTGCCAGCAGCCTTGGACAGGGGGCAACTAATGAAAAACTGTTTTTT. Protein: CASSLGQGATNEKLFF.

This clonotype appeared many times. The chain links TRBV20-1 to TRBJ2-4; tentative D call: TRBD1 (5 bases). The V end lost 6 bases, the J end lost 0 bases, and 12 bases lay between the germline ends. Germline-derived CDR1 and CDR2 are DFQATT and SNEGSKA (reference sequence). This CDR3 contains 14 residues. The CDR3 loop reads CSAGPPLAKNIQYF. CDR3 DNA: TGCAGTGCGGGGCCGCCGCTAGCCAAAAACATTCAGTACTTC.

On this clonotype itself: Since a much larger clone is just one base distant, this may be a read error. The J gene is TRBJ2-5, the V gene TRBV20-1; D tentatively reads TRBD1 or TRBD2 (6 bases each). This CDR3 has 16 amino acids. CDR1 is DFQATT, CDR2 SNEGSKA, per germline (reference sequence). V lost 2 bases and J lost 11, with 27 bases in between. CDR3 sequence (DNA): TGCAGTGCTAGATCATGGAGCCGGGGGCAAAGTACTGAGCAGTACTTC. Translating gives CSARSWSRGQSTEQYF.

The chain employs TRBV6-2 or TRBV6-3 and TRBJ1-1; weak D call: TRBD1 (6 bases). CDR1 is MNHEY and CDR2 is SVGEGT in the germline V gene. CDR3 length: 11 residues. V was clipped by 6 bases and J by 7 bases, with 9 bases between them. The CDR3 DNA reads as TGTGCCAGCAGCGACAGGTTTGAAGCTTTCTTT. Encoded protein: CASSDRFEAFF.

This clonotype came up many times. V gene TRBV27 combines with J gene TRBJ2-4; D is possibly TRBD2 (6 bases). The CDR3 loop spans 16 amino acids. Germline assignment: CDR1 MNHEY and CDR2 SMNVEV (reference sequence). Trimming took 4 bases from V and 0 from J, leaving 13 bases between them. CDR3 DNA: TGTGCCAGCAGTTGGGACTCCGGGACAGCCAAAAACATTCAGTACTTC. It is translated as CASSWDSGTAKNIQYF.